The 26 T cell receptor beta chains below were found in one sample sequenced in a study of blood T cell repertoires in COVID-19. TCRdb keeps only in-frame clones here, not all; method: immunoSEQ multiplex PCR. Of more than 100,000 clones in the sample, nearly 90% are singletons; the top ten hold 3.8%. The sequenced sample consisted of peripheral blood. The receptor source for this set is a woman aged 55-70 years with COVID-19, enrolled during active disease.

The genes are TRBV10-2 and TRBJ2-3; D unclear. V was shortened by 4 bases and J by 1 base, with 15 bases between the two germline ends. Germline CDR1 and CDR2: WSHSY and SAAADI. The CDR3 length is 16 residues. The CDR3, as DNA: TGCGCCAGCAGTGGGGCGACACCCACCGGCACAGATACGCAGTATTTT. Encoded protein: CASSGATPTGTDTQYF.

This rearrangement joins TRBV28 to TRBJ1-2; 8 bases are a match to TRBD1. The CDR3 sequence is 13 residues long. Trimming cost V 7 bases and J 7 bases; bases outside gene matches: 8. CDR1 is MDHEN and CDR2 is SYDVKM in the germline V gene. CDR3 nucleotides: TGTGCCAGCAAAATGGACAGGGCGGGTGGCTACACCTTC. Encoded protein: CASKMDRAGGYTF.

The chain joins TRBV5-4 to TRBJ1-3; a possible D gene is TRBD1 (5 bases). The CDR3 loop spans 17 amino acids. Trimming took 3 bases from V and 0 from J, leaving 16 bases between them. CDR1 is SGHNT, CDR2 YYREEE, per germline (reference sequence). The CDR3 nucleotides read TGTGCCAGCAGCTCAACCCCCCAGGGAGGCTCTGGAAACACCATATATTTT. Amino acid sequence: CASSSTPQGGSGNTIYF. The full variable domain, in which reference TRBV5-4 and TRBJ1-3 provide the parts outside the CDR3, is ETGVTQSPTHLIKTRGQQVTLRCSSQSGHNTVSWYQQALGQGPQFIFQYYREEENGRGNFPPRFSGLQFPNYSSELNVNALELDDSALYLCASSSTPQGGSGNTIYFGEGSWLTVV.

The V gene is TRBV11-2, the J gene TRBJ1-1; D is perhaps TRBD1 (5 bases). The CDR3 consists of 12 residues. CDR1 SGHAT and CDR2 FQNNGV come from the germline V gene. With 3 bases removed from V and 10 bases from J, the gap between germline ends came to 12 bases. The CDR3 reads CASSLSGQGAFF. The CDR3 nucleotides read TGTGCCAGCAGCTTGAGTGGGCAGGGAGCTTTCTTT. Looking up the rest from reference TRBV11-2 and TRBJ1-1 gives the full variable domain: EAGVAQSPRYKIIEKRQSVAFWCNPISGHATLYWYQQILGQGPKLLIQFQNNGVVDDSQLPKDRFSAERLKGVDSTLKIQPAKLEDSAVYLCASSLSGQGAFFGQGTRLTVV.

The chain couples TRBV27 to TRBJ2-7, with D possibly matching TRBD1 (7 bases). V shed 0 bases and J shed 0 bases, with 12 bases lying between them. This CDR3 contains 16 residues. Germline CDR1 MNHEY, CDR2 SMNVEV (reference sequence). The CDR3 sequence: CASSLSEGALSYEQYF. Here the CDR3 DNA reads TGTGCCAGCAGTTTATCGGAGGGGGCCCTCTCCTACGAGCAGTACTTC.

The rearrangement links TRBV3-1 (or the pseudogene TRBV3-2) to TRBJ2-2; 7 nucleotides match TRBD1. J was trimmed by 4 bases and V by 3 bases; bases with no gene match: 5. This CDR3 region has 15 residues. CDR1 LGHDT and CDR2 YNNKEL come from the germline V gene (reference sequence). CDR3 amino acids: CASSHRQGRTGELFF. For the CDR3, the DNA is TGTGCCAGCAGCCATCGACAGGGACGCACCGGGGAGCTGTTTTTT.

The rearrangement uses TRBV5-6 and TRBJ1-2; D ambiguous. CDR1 SGHDT and CDR2 YYEEEE come from the germline V gene. V was trimmed by 0 bases and J by 4 bases, leaving 7 bases between them. There are 13 residues in the CDR3. The CDR3 sequence: CASSLGGSYGYTF. The CDR3 DNA is TGTGCCAGCAGCTTGGGAGGGAGCTATGGCTACACCTTC.

V usage is TRBV30 and J usage is TRBJ1-5; TRBD1 might be the D (6 bases). The CDR3 runs to 17 residues. The V gene lost 2 bases and the J gene lost 0 bases, with 17 bases spanning the gap. From germline, CDR1 is GTSNPN and CDR2 SVGIG (reference sequence). CDR3 sequence (DNA): TGTGCCTGGAGTCAAGGGGGGGGACACTATAGCAATCAGCCCCAGCATTTT. It specifies CAWSQGGGHYSNQPQHF.

Only one count was recorded for this clone. CDR3 nucleotide sequence: TGTGCCAGCAGCCCGCGACAGTCCTCTGGAAACACCATATATTTT. Protein product: CASSPRQSSGNTIYF. This rearrangement joins TRBV11-2 to TRBJ1-3; D might be TRBD1 (5 bases). V gave up 5 bases and J gave up 0 bases, with 11 bases separating them. There are 15 residues in the CDR3. Germline CDR1 SGHAT, CDR2 FQNNGV.

This chain links TRBV29-1 with TRBJ2-3; D is unclear. The germline V gene has CDR1 SQVTM and CDR2 ANQGSEA. Trimming took 4 bases from V and 2 from J, leaving 16 bases between them. This CDR3 is built from 15 residues. CDR3: CSVVYNGDLTDTQYF. CDR3 coding DNA: TGCAGCGTTGTATATAATGGAGATCTCACAGATACGCAGTATTTT.

The J gene is TRBJ2-2, the V gene TRBV1; TRBD2, the table's D call, was not compared with the DNA. TRBV1 counts as a pseudogene. The CDR3 loop spans 17 amino acids. CDR3 DNA sequence: TGCACCAGCACTAAGACTAGCGGGGGATCGAACACCGGGGAGCTGTTTTTT. Its protein is CTSTKTSGGSNTGELFF.

The V gene is TRBV13, the J gene TRBJ2-1; a weak D match, TRBD1 (6 bases). The V end was cut by 8 bases, the J end by 2 bases, with 7 bases between. The CDR3 contains 12 residues. Germline CDR1 PRHDT, CDR2 FYEKMQ (reference sequence). The CDR3 DNA follows: TGTGCCAGCCAGGGGACCTACAATGAGCAGTTCTTC. This encodes CASQGTYNEQFF.

J is TRBJ2-5 and V is TRBV19; weak D call: TRBD2 (6 bases). CDR3 length: 13 residues. Trimming removed 6 bases from V and 5 bases from J, with 13 bases in between. Per germline, CDR1 LNHDA and CDR2 SQIVND (reference sequence). DNA for the CDR3: TGTGCCAGTAGAAAAGCAGGGAGGGAGACCCAGTACTTC. This translates into CASRKAGRETQYF.

The V gene is TRBV24-1, the J gene TRBJ2-3; 9 positions match TRBD2. With 3 bases clipped from V and 2 bases from J, the junction kept 5 bases outside the gene matches. CDR1 is KGHDR and CDR2 is SFDVKD in the germline V gene. The CDR3 consists of 16 residues. In DNA form, the CDR3 reads TGTGCCACCAGTGATGCAATAGCGGGGGACACAGATACGCAGTATTTT. This sequence encodes CATSDAIAGDTDTQYF.

This clone was seen just once. The chain employs TRBV11-2 and TRBJ1-2; TRBD1 agrees at 9 bases. Germline lookup yields CDR1 SGHAT and CDR2 FQNNGV. The CDR3 runs to 15 residues. Germline trimming cut 5 bases from V and 8 bases from J; bases unmatched to any gene: 12. CDR3 in DNA: TGTGCCAGCAGCCAATCGTCACAGGGGGCGAGAGGCTACACCTTC. This gives the protein CASSQSSQGARGYTF. Looking up the rest from reference TRBV11-2 and TRBJ1-2 gives the full variable domain: EAGVAQSPRYKIIEKRQSVAFWCNPISGHATLYWYQQILGQGPKLLIQFQNNGVVDDSQLPKDRFSAERLKGVDSTLKIQPAKLEDSAVYLCASSQSSQGARGYTFGSGTRLTVV.

The J gene is TRBJ2-1, the V gene TRBV24-1, with 7 positions matching TRBD2. Trimming cost V 4 bases and J 2 bases; bases outside gene matches: 4. The CDR3 covers 15 residues. Germline values: CDR1 KGHDR, CDR2 SFDVKD. CDR3 sequence reads: CATSEASGAYNEQFF. The CDR3 region has the DNA TGTGCCACCAGTGAGGCTAGCGGAGCCTACAATGAGCAGTTCTTC.

CDR3: CASSPGQGMNTEAFF. The CDR3 bases are TGCGCCAGCAGCCCGGGACAGGGGATGAACACTGAAGCTTTCTTT. The J gene is TRBJ1-1, the V gene TRBV5-1, with 10 bases fitting TRBD1. Germline CDR1 reads SGHRS; CDR2 reads YFSETQ. The V gene end was trimmed by 4 bases and the J gene end by 0 bases; junction bases not matched to a gene: 3. This CDR3 contains 15 residues.

This clone has a single count. DNA for the CDR3: TGTGCCAGCATGGGTCCGGGGAATGAAAAACTGTTTTTT. It encodes CASMGPGNEKLFF. This chain connects TRBV3-1 (or the pseudogene TRBV3-2) to TRBJ1-4; D call uncertain. The CDR3 has 13 residues. Looked up from germline, CDR1 is LGHDT and CDR2 is YNNKEL (reference sequence). The germline V and J ends were trimmed by 7 bases and 5 bases, with 11 bases remaining between them.

This clone is a singleton in its sample. V usage is TRBV5-1 and J usage is TRBJ1-3; a possible D gene is TRBD1 (5 bases). Germline assignment: CDR1 SGHRS and CDR2 YFSETQ. The CDR3 spans 15 residues. V was pared by 3 bases and J by 0 bases, with 10 bases between. The CDR3 bases are TGCGCCAGCAGCTCTGTCGGGGGCTCTGGAAACACCATATATTTT. Translating it yields CASSSVGGSGNTIYF.

The V gene is TRBV5-6, the J gene TRBJ1-2; D not certain. This CDR3 is built from 16 residues. Germline V gene data show CDR1 as SGHDT and CDR2 as YYEEEE. V lost 2 bases to trimming and J lost 5 bases, with 19 bases between them. This CDR3 is CASSFLLGRRAYGYTF. In nucleotides, the CDR3 is TGTGCCAGCAGCTTTCTCCTCGGCAGGCGAGCTTATGGCTACACCTTC.

This chain links TRBV24-1 with TRBJ2-2; D gene ambiguous. The CDR3 extends over 13 amino acids. Trimming took 3 bases from V and 7 from J, leaving 8 bases between them. Germline values: CDR1 KGHDR, CDR2 SFDVKD. The CDR3 here is CATSDALYGELFF. As DNA, the CDR3 is TGTGCCACCAGTGATGCGCTGTACGGGGAGCTGTTTTTT.

The chain carries TRBV6-1 and TRBJ1-2, with D tentatively TRBD1 (5 bases). The CDR3 is 15 residues long. Germline loops: CDR1 MNHNS, CDR2 SASEGT. Trimming removed 3 bases from V and 4 bases from J, with 15 bases in between. CDR3 sequence (DNA): TGTGCCAGCAGTGACGAAGTAGGGGATCGCTATGGCTACACCTTC. It codes for CASSDEVGDRYGYTF.

The rearrangement uses TRBV19 and TRBJ2-3, with 10 bases fitting TRBD2. The CDR3 has 15 amino acids. The ends lost 4 bases at V and 4 bases at J; junction bases unmatched: 5. Per the germline V gene, CDR1 is LNHDA and CDR2 is SQIVND (reference sequence). The CDR3 region has the DNA TGTGCCAGTAGTACCCTAGCGGGGGAGCCAGATACGCAGTATTTT. This encodes CASSTLAGEPDTQYF.

The chain employs TRBV4-2 and TRBJ1-2; TRBD1 might be the D (5 bases). V dropped 0 bases and J dropped 4 bases, with 24 bases sitting between them. In germline, CDR1 is LGHNA, CDR2 YNFKEQ. CDR3 length: 19 amino acids. The CDR3 is CASSQDVGFGGETFYGYTF. The DNA of the CDR3 is TGTGCCAGCAGCCAAGATGTAGGGTTCGGGGGGGAGACCTTCTATGGCTACACCTTC.

This chain joins TRBV9 and TRBJ2-1; TRBD1 matches at 8 bases. Losses at the gene ends were 3 bases for V and 6 bases for J; bases not matched to a gene: 5. This CDR3 comprises 14 residues. CDR1 and CDR2 (germline): SGDLS, YYNGEE. The chain's CDR3 is CASSGQGASNEQFF. In DNA, the CDR3 is TGTGCCAGCAGCGGCCAGGGGGCTAGCAATGAGCAGTTCTTC.

The chain recombines TRBV19 with TRBJ1-1; TRBD1 agrees at 9 bases. CDR3 length equals 14 residues. V was clipped by 7 bases and J by 5 bases; unmatched bases: 8. In germline, CDR1 is LNHDA, CDR2 SQIVND (reference sequence). The CDR3 is CASNNYRGRTEAFF. CDR3 in DNA: TGTGCCAGTAACAATTACAGGGGGCGAACTGAAGCTTTCTTT.